The rows below give T cell receptor beta chains drawn from one sample of a study of T cells in localized non-small cell lung cancer. TCRdb keeps only in-frame clones here, not all; method: immunoSEQ multiplex PCR. This repertoire shows approximately 41,000 clones, more than 80% found once; its top ten account for over 5.5%. Sequencing used peripheral blood mononuclear cells, obtained before any cancer treatment. The receptors come from a male donor at least 60 years old with stage II lung adenocarcinoma. The conserved cysteine and the conserved F or W are not part of the CDR3 here. The D gene is left open where the match is weak.

J gene,V gene,D gene,CDR3 protein
TRBJ2-7,TRBV7-7,-,ASSRSPGSSYEQY
TRBJ2-2,TRBV2,TRBD1,ASTRDRGRPGELF
TRBJ1-5,TRBV5-6,TRBD1,ASSLQGARQPQH
TRBJ2-3,TRBV18,TRBD2,ASSPGGGDTQY
TRBJ2-7,TRBV19,-,ATSEGPSYEQY
TRBJ1-5,TRBV2,-,ASRDPISNQPQH
TRBJ2-5,TRBV5-4,-,ASSSPRDTPGTQY
TRBJ1-5,TRBV28,-,ASTSVREPQH
TRBJ2-7,TRBV6-6,-,ASSYRHEQY
TRBJ1-2,TRBV28,-,ATAFTQRVLT
TRBJ2-7,TRBV6-5,-,ASSHDGGGNEQY
TRBJ2-3,TRBV4-1,-,ASSQEATDTQY
TRBJ2-1,TRBV5-4,TRBD2,ASNLNAGGPYNEQF
TRBJ2-2,TRBV11-1,TRBD2,ASSTTSGRVTGELF
TRBJ1-1,TRBV7-9,-,ASSFEAEAF
TRBJ2-1,TRBV7-9,-,ASGLAGSKGNEQF
TRBJ2-7,TRBV19,-,ASSLRGGRTYEQY
TRBJ2-2,TRBV5-1,TRBD2,ASSPTLAGAGELF
TRBJ1-1,TRBV5-6,-,ASSLTGRDTEAF
TRBJ2-7,TRBV28,-,ASSSIGTYEQY
TRBJ1-1,TRBV2,-,ASSERTGNTEAF
TRBJ2-7,TRBV15,-,ATSSRPRPPYEQY
TRBJ1-5,TRBV7-2,-,ASSLGPSNQPQH
TRBJ1-5,TRBV10-3,-,AISDRYNQPQH
TRBJ1-1,TRBV9,-,ASSVDPQFNTEAF
TRBJ2-3,TRBV5-1,TRBD2,ASSLTVAGGSTDTQY
TRBJ2-7,TRBV4-1,-,ASSQGPGGTYEQY
TRBJ2-1,TRBV2,-,ASSEAGDNDEQF
TRBJ2-3,TRBV6-5,-,ASRSGDTQY
TRBJ1-6,TRBV5-6,TRBD1,ASSLEQGVSPLH
TRBJ1-2,TRBV7-8,-,ASSLGVGHGYT
TRBJ2-6,TRBV5-4,-,ASSSFSSGANVLT
TRBJ2-2,TRBV5-1,TRBD1,ASSPGPGQGDLVELF
TRBJ1-2,TRBV6-6,-,ASRQGTYWGYT
TRBJ2-7,TRBV6-5,-,ASSYLGGRDEQY
TRBJ2-5,TRBV21-1,-,ASSRKGRPTTQETQY
TRBJ2-1,TRBV7-7,TRBD2,ASSPGRLAGRNEQF
TRBJ1-1,TRBV7-7,-,ASSLHRNTEAF
TRBJ1-2,TRBV5-1,TRBD1,ASSLAGGGYT
TRBJ1-2,TRBV9,-,ASSVVTYREAGGYT
TRBJ1-4,TRBV5-1,TRBD1,ASSPRAGTAGEKLF
TRBJ2-6,TRBV5-1,TRBD1,ASSRGQGASGANVLT
TRBJ2-1,TRBV6-5,-,ASSYGMSNGNEQF
TRBJ1-3,TRBV7-2,-,ASAPEPRVTIY
TRBJ2-1,TRBV4-1,-,ASSQEVVGSYNEQF
TRBJ1-2,TRBV14,-,ASSQVGGDGYT
TRBJ1-5,TRBV7-2,-,ASSLTGRQPQH
TRBJ2-7,TRBV4-1,TRBD2,ASSQERTSVYEQY
TRBJ1-2,TRBV19,TRBD1,ATRQGAYGYT
TRBJ2-3,TRBV5-5,-,ASSFGLTADTQY
TRBJ1-6,TRBV28,-,ASSRVSYNSPLH
TRBJ2-1,TRBV29-1,TRBD1,SASGDRGDNEQF
TRBJ1-5,TRBV28,-,ASSLVGVRGLYSNQPQH
TRBJ2-5,TRBV5-8,TRBD1,ASSLGTGARLGETQY
TRBJ2-3,TRBV29-1,-,SVERAKGDTQY